The present TCR beta chain was sequenced within a study of T cells in women clearing cervical HPV infection. Study overall: Blood came at first lesion visit for cases, post-clearance for controls. Study outcomes and limitations: Controls had more TRBV6-7 (0.16%) than cases (approximately 0.11%).

A word on this clone: Its antigen is still unknown. The read halts 3 residues ahead of the CDR3 end, with the missing end drawn from the germline J gene.

Per the germline V gene, CDR1 is KGHSH and CDR2 is LQKENI. The CDR3 is made up of 18 amino acids. Average input was around 1,200 ng genomic DNA for immunoSEQ TCR beta CDR3 amplification. TCRdb's table, derived via immunoSEQ multiplex PCR, lists solely in-frame clones and lacks some. Its listing shows 27,000 or so clones. All participants had a single incident cervical HPV16 infection, and prevalent HPV16 infections were excluded. The source is a woman between 18 and 70 years old with a cervical HPV16 infection that either progressed to CIN3+ or cleared (not recorded which). Sequencing was done on a sample of blood buffy coat. V gene TRBV18 combines with J gene TRBJ1-2; D unclear. The CDR3 here is CASSPLGLAGSSYNDYTF. CDR3 bases read: TGTGCCAGCTCACCCCTCGGACTAGCGGGATCTTCTTACAATGAC. The whole variable domain, remainder taken from reference TRBV18 and TRBJ1-2, is NAGVMQNPRHLVRRRGQEARLRCSPMKGHSHVYWYRQLPEEGLKFMVYLQKENIIDESGMPKERFSAEFPKEGPSILRIQQVVRGDSAAYFCASSPLGLAGSSYNDYTFGSGTRLTVV.